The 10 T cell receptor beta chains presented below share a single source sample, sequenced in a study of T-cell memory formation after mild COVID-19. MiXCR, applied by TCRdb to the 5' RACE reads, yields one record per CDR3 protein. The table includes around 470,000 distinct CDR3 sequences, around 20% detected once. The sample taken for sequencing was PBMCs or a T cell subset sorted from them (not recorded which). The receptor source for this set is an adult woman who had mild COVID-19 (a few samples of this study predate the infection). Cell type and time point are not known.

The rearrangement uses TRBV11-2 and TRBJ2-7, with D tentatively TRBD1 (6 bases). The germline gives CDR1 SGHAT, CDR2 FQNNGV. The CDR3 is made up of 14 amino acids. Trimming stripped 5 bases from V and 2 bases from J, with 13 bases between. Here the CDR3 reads CASSPGQRAYEQYF. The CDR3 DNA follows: TGTGCCAGCAGCCCAGGACAGAGAGCCTACGAGCAGTACTTC.

CDR3 nucleotides: TGTGCCAGCAGCACGGGGACAGCTCTCCAAGAGACCCAGTACTTC. Protein: CASSTGTALQETQYF. The chain carries TRBV7-9 and TRBJ2-5, with TRBD1 matching 7 bases. The length of the CDR3 is 15 residues. Germline lookup yields CDR1 SEHNR and CDR2 FQNEAQ (reference sequence). After removal of 5 bases from V and 1 base from J, the junction contained 7 bases not matched to a gene.

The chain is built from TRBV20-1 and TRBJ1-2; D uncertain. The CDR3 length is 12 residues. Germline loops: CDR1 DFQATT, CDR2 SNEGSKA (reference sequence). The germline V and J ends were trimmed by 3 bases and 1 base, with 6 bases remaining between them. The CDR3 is CSASAVNYGYTF. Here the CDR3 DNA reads TGCAGTGCTAGTGCGGTTAACTATGGCTACACCTTC.

CDR3 coding DNA: TGTGCCAGCAGTTTTACAGGGAGGGACACCGGGGAGCTGTTTTTT. Its translation is CASSFTGRDTGELFF. The chain joins TRBV12-3 or TRBV12-4 to TRBJ2-2, with D maybe TRBD2 (7 bases). Trimming stripped 3 bases from V and 3 bases from J, with 11 bases between. The CDR3 extends over 15 amino acids.

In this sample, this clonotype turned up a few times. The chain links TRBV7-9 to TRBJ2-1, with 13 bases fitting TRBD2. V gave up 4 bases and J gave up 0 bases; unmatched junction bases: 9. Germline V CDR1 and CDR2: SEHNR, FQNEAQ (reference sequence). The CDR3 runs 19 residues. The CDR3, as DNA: TGTGCCAGCAGCTCACCGATTGGGACTAGCGGGAACTCCTACAATGAGCAGTTCTTC. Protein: CASSSPIGTSGNSYNEQFF.

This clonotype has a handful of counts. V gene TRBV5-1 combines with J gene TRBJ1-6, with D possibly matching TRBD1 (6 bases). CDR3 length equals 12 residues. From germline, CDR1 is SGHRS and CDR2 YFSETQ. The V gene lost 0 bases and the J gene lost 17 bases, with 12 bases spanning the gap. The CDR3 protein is CASSLDTGSVHF. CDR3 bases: TGCGCCAGCAGCTTGGATACAGGGAGCGTCCACTTT.

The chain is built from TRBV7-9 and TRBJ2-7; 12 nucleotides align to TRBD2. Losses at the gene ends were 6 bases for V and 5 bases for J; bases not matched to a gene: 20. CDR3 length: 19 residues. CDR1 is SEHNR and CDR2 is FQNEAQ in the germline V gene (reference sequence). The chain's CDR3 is CASRPFISLAGGPDHEQYF. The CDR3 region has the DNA TGTGCCAGCAGACCATTTATTAGCCTAGCGGGAGGGCCTGACCACGAGCAGTACTTC.

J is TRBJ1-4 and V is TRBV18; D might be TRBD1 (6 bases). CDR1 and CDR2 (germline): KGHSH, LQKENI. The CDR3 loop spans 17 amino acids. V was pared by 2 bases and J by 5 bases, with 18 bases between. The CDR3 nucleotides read TGTGCCAGCTCACCAGCTGGGCACAGGACAGCAAATGAAAAACTGTTTTTT. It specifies CASSPAGHRTANEKLFF.

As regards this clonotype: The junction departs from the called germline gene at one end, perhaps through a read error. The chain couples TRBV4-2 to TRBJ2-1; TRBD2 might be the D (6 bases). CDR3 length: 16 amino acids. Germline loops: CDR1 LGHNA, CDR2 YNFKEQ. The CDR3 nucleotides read TGTGCCAGCAGCCAAGAGTGGGACTCCCTATACAATGGGCAGTTCTTC. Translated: CASSQEWDSLYNGQFF.

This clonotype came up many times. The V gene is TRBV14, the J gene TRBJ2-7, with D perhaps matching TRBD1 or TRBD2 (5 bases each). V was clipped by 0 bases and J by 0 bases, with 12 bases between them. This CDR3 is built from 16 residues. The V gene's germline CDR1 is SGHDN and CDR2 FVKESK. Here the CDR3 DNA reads TGTGCCAGCAGCCAAGATAGAACAGGACTCTCCTACGAGCAGTACTTC. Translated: CASSQDRTGLSYEQYF. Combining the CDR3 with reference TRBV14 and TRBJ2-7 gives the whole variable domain EAGVTQFPSHSVIEKGQTVTLRCDPISGHDNLYWYRRVMGKEIKFLLHFVKESKQDESGMPNNRFLAERTGGTYSTLKVQPAELEDSGVYFCASSQDRTGLSYEQYFGPGTRLTVT.